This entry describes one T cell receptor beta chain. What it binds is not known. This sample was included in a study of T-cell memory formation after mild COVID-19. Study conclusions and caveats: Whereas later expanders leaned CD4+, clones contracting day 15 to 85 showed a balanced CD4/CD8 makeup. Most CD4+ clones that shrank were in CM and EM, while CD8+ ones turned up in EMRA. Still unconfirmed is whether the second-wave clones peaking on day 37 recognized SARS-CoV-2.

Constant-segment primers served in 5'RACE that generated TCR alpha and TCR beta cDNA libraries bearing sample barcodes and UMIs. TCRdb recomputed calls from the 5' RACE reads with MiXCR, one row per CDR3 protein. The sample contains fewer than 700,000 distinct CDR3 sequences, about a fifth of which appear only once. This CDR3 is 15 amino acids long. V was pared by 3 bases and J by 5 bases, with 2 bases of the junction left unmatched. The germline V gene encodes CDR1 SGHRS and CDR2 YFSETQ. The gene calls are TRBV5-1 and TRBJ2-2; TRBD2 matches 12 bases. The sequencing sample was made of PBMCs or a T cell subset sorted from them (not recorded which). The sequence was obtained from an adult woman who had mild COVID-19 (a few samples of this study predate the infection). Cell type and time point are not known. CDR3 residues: CASSWGTSGTGELFF. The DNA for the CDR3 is TGCGCCAGCAGCTGGGGGACTAGCGGGACCGGGGAGCTGTTTTTT.